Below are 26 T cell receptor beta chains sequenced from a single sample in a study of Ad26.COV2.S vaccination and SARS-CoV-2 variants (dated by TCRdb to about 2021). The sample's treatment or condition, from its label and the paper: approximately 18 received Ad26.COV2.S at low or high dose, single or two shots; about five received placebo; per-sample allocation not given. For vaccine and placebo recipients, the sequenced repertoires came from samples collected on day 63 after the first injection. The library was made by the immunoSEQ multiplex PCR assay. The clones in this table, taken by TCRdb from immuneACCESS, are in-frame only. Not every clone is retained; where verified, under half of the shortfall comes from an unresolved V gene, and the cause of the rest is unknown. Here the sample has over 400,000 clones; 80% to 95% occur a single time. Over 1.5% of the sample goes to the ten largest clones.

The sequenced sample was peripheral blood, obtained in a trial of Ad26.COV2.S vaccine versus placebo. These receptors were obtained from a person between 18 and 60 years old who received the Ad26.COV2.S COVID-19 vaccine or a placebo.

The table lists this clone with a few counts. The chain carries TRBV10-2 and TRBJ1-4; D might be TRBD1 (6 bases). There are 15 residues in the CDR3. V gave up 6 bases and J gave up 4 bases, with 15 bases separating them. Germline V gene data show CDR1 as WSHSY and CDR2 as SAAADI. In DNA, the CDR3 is TGCGCCAGCAGGCCAGGGACAAATCATAATGAAAAACTGTTTTTT. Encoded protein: CASRPGTNHNEKLFF.

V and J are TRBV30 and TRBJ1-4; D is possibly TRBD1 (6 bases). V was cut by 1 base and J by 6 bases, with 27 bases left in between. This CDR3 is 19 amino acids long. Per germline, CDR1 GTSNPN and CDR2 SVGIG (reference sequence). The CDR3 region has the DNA TGTGCCTGGAGTGGGGTATCCGGGGGGGCCTTAACCTCTTATGAAAAACTGTTTTTT. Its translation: CAWSGVSGGALTSYEKLFF.

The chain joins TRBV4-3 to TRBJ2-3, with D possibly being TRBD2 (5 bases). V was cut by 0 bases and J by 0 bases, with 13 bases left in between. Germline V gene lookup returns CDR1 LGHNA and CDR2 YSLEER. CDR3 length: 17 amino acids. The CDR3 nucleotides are TGCGCCAGCAGCCAAGATCTTGCGGGCCCAAGCACAGATACGCAGTATTTT. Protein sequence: CASSQDLAGPSTDTQYF.

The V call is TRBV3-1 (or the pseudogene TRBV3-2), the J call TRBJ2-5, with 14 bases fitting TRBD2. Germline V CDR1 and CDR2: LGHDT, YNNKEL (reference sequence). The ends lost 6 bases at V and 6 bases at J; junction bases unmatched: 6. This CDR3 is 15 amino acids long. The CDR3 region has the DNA TGTGCCAGCAGTCTTGGACTAGCGGGGGGTAAGACCCAGTACTTC. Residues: CASSLGLAGGKTQYF.

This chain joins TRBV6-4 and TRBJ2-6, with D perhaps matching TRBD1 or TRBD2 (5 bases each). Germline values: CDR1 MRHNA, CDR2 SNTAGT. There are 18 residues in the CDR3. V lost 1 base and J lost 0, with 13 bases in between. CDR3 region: CASSDFPQGRSGANVLTF. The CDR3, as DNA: TGTGCCAGCAGTGACTTCCCCCAGGGACGCTCTGGGGCCAACGTCCTGACTTTC.

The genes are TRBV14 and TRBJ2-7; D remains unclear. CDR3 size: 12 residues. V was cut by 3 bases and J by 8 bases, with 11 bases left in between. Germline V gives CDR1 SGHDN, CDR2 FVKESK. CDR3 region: CASSHIFVQQYF. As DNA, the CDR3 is TGTGCCAGCAGCCATATATTTGTGCAGCAGTACTTC.

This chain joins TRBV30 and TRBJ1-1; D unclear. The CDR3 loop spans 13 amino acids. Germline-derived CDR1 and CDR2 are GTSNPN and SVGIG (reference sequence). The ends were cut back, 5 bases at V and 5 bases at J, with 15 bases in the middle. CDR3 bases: TGTGCCTGGGAAGCCCATCGTGGGACTGAAGCTTTCTTT. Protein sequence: CAWEAHRGTEAFF.

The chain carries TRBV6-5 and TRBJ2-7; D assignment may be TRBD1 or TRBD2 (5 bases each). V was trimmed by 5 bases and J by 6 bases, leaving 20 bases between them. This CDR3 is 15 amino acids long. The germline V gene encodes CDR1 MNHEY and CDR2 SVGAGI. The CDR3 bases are TGTGCCAGCAGTACCCCGGGACCCTACCCTACCGAGCAGTACTTC. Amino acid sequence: CASSTPGPYPTEQYF.

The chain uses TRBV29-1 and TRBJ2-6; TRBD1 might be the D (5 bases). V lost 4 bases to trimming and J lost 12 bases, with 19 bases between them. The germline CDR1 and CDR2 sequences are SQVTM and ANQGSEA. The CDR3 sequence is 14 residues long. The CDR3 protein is CSVGWATRQGVLTF. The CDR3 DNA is TGCAGCGTTGGCTGGGCTACCCGGCAGGGCGTCCTGACTTTC.

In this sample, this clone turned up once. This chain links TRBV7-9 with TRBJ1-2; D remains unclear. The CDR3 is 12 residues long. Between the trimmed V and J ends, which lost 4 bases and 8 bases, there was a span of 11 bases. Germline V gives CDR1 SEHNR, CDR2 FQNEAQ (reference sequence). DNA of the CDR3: TGTGCCAGCAGCTCGGGCGTAGACGGCTACACCTTC. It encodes CASSSGVDGYTF. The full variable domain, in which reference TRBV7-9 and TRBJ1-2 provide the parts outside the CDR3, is DTGVSQNPRHKITKRGQNVTFRCDPISEHNRLYWYRQTLGQGPEFLTYFQNEAQLEKSRLLSDRFSAERPKGSFSTLEIQRTEQGDSAMYLCASSSGVDGYTFGSGTRLTVV.

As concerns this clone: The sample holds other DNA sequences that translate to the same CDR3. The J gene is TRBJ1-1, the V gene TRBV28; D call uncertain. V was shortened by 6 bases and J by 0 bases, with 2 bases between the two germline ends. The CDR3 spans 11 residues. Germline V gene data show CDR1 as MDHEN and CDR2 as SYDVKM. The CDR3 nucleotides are TGTGCCAGCAGGCTGAACACTGAAGCTTTCTTT. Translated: CASRLNTEAFF.

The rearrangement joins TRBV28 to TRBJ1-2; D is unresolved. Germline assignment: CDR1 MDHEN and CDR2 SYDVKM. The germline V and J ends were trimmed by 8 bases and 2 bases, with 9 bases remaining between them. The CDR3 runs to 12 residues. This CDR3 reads CASQTPNYGYTF. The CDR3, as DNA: TGTGCCAGCCAGACGCCAAACTATGGCTACACCTTC.

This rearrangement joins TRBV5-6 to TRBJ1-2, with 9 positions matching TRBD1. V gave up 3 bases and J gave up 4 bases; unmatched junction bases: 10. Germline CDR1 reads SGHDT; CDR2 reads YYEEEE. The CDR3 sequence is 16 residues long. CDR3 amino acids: CASSWAAQGAGYGYTF. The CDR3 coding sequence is TGTGCCAGCAGCTGGGCCGCACAGGGGGCAGGCTATGGCTACACCTTC.

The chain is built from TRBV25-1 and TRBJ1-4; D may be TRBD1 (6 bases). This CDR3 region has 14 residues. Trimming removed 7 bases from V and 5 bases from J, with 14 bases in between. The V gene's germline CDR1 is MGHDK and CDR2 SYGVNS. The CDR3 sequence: CASTPDQGNEKLFF. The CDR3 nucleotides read TGTGCCAGCACTCCGGATCAGGGGAATGAAAAACTGTTTTTT.

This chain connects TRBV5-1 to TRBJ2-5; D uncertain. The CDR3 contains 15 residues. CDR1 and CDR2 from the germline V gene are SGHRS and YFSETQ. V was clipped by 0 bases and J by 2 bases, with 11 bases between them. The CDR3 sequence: CASSLVLGIQETQYF. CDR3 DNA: TGCGCCAGCAGCTTGGTTTTAGGGATACAAGAGACCCAGTACTTC.

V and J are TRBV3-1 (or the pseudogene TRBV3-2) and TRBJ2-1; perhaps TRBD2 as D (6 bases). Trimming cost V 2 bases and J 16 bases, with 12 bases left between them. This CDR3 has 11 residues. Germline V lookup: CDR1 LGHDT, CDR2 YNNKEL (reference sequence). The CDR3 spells CASSQTSKFFF. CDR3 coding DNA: TGTGCCAGCAGCCAAACTAGCAAGTTCTTCTTC.

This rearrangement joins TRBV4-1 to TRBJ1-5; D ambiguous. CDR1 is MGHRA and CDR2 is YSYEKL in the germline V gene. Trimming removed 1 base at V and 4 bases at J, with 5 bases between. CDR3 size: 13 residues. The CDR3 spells CASSQAANQPQHF. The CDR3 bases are TGCGCCAGCAGCCAAGCAGCGAATCAGCCCCAGCATTTT.

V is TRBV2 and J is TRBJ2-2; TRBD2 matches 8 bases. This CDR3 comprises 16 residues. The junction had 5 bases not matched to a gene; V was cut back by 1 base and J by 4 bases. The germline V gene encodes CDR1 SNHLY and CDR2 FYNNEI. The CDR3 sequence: CASSEGAGGGTGELFF. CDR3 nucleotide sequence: TGTGCCAGCAGTGAAGGGGCGGGGGGCGGCACCGGGGAGCTGTTTTTT.

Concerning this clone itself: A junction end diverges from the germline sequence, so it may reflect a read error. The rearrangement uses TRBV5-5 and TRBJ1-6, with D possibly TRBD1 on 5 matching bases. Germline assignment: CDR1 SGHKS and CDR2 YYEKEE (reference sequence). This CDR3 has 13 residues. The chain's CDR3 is CASSLVSGGDKNF. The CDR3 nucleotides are TGTGCCAGCAGCTTGGTTTCGGGGGGTGATAAAAACTTT.

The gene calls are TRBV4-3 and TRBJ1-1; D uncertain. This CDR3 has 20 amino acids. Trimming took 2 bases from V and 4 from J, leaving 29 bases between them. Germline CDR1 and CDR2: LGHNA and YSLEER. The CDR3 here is CASSQTNLKRFRRLTTEAFF. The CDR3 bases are TGCGCCAGCAGCCAAACGAACTTGAAAAGGTTCCGTCGTCTGACCACTGAAGCTTTCTTT.

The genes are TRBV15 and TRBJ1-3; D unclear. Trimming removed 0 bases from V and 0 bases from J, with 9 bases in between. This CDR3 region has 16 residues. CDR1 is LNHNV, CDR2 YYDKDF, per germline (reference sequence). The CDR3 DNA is TGTGCCACCAGCAGAGATATGGGTGGCTCTGGAAACACCATATATTTT. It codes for CATSRDMGGSGNTIYF.

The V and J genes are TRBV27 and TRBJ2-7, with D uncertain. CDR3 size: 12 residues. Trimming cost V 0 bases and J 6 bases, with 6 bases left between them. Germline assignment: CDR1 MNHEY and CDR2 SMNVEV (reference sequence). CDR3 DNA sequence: TGTGCCAGCAGTTTATCGTCCGCCGAGCAGTACTTC. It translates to CASSLSSAEQYF.

The CDR3: CASSLGLQSGELFF. As DNA, the CDR3 is TGTGCCAGCAGCTTAGGTCTACAGTCCGGGGAGCTGTTTTTT. This rearrangement joins TRBV7-9 to TRBJ2-2; D gene uncertain. V was cut by 1 base and J by 6 bases, with 9 bases left in between. The germline gives CDR1 SEHNR, CDR2 FQNEAQ (reference sequence). This CDR3 is built from 14 residues.

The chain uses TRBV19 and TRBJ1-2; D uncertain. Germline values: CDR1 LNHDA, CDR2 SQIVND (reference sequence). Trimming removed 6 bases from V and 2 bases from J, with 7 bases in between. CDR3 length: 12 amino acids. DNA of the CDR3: TGTGCCAGTAGCGGGGAAAACTATGGCTACACCTTC. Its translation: CASSGENYGYTF.

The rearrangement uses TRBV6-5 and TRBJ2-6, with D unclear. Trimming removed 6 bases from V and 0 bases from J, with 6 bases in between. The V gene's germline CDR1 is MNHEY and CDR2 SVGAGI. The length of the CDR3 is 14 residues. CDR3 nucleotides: TGTGCCAGCAGGACCAACTCTGGGGCCAACGTCCTGACTTTC. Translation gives CASRTNSGANVLTF.

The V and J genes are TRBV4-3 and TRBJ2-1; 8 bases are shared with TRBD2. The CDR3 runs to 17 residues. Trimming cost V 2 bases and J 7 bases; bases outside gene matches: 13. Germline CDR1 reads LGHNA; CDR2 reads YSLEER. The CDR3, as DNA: TGCGCCAGCAGCCAAAGGGACGGGGGGGTTATGTGGAATGAGCAGTTCTTC. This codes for CASSQRDGGVMWNEQFF.